A selection of T cell receptor beta chains follows, all from one sample in a study of cytomegalovirus exposure and HLA in healthy donors. TCRdb keeps only in-frame clones here, not all; method: immunoSEQ multiplex PCR. The sample records around 120,000 clones, around 75% being singletons. Specimen: PBMCs. The receptors were sampled from a woman between 45 and 65 years old in good health and CMV-seropositive. The CDR3 runs from the conserved cysteine through the conserved F or W. A D gene is named only where the DNA matches it firmly. Clone sizes are given selectively: once, few, many, or a class where the clone is expanded.

v_gene | d_gene | abundance | CDR3aa
TRBV6-1 | - | - | CASRVAAYGYTF
TRBV25-1 | TRBD2 | - | CAIQTSGSYNEQFF
TRBV27 | - | - | CASRLRTGNEQYF
TRBV30 | - | - | CAWSPGQTRSGYTF
TRBV7-2 | - | - | CASSLVQGSNQPQHF
TRBV6-6 | - | - | CASRVREGSTEAFF
TRBV19 | - | - | CASSMGGGAGNYGYTF
TRBV13 | - | - | CASSLDQVSSYNEQFF
TRBV6-6 | TRBD2 | - | CASRDGLGVTDTQYF
TRBV7-6 | TRBD1 | - | CASSLDTGGTEAFF
TRBV4-3 | TRBD2 | - | CASSQELGLAGVADTQYF
TRBV2 | TRBD1 | - | CASSLRQGYEQYF
TRBV18 | TRBD1 | - | CASSRDRVNEQYF
TRBV15 | - | few | CATSRDARDNEKLFF
TRBV6-6 | - | - | CASSYEVSGYTF
TRBV27 | - | - | CASSLIPPRAGGYGYTF
TRBV4-1 | TRBD2 | - | CASSWPSGTQETQYF
TRBV7-9 | TRBD1 | - | CASSYGQGVAEAFF
TRBV5-6 | TRBD1 | once | CASSLRGTGATYGYTF
TRBV5-1 | - | - | CASSLGPGTDTQYF
TRBV9 | - | - | CASSVVGANNEQFF
TRBV9 | - | - | CASSVEWANTEAFF
TRBV11-2 | - | - | CASSPLSNRYEQYF
TRBV27 | TRBD1 | - | CASSRSKTGDSGNTIYF
TRBV2 | TRBD2 | few | CASTRAGGLYGETQYF
TRBV7-9 | - | - | CASSLAQGVKTEAFF
TRBV7-8 | - | - | CASSAIGQAYGYTF
TRBV27 | - | - | CASSTRWTDTSEQYF